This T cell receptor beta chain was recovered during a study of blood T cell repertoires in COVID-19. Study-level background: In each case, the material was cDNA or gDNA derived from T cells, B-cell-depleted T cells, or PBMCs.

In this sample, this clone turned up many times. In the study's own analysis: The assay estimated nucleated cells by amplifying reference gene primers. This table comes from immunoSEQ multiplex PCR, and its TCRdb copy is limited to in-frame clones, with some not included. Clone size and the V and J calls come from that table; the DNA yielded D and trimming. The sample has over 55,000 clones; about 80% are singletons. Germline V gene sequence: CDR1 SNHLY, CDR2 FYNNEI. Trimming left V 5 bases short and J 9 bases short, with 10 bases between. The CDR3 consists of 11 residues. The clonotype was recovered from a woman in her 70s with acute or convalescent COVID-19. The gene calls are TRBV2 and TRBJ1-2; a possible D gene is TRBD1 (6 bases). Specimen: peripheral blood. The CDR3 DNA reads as TGTGCCAGCAGTACAGGGAGTAGCTACACCTTC. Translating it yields CASSTGSSYTF.